Presented here are 5 T cell receptor beta chains from one specimen sequenced in a study of T cell changes during pregnancy in multiple sclerosis. TCRdb keeps only in-frame clones here, not all; method: immunoSEQ multiplex PCR. This table has around 55,000 clones, roughly 94% appearing once. The starting material was CD8+ T cells from peripheral blood mononuclear cells, obtained in the third trimester of pregnancy. These receptors were collected from a female donor with multiple sclerosis, enrolled in a pregnancy study.

V usage is TRBV19 and J usage is TRBJ1-5; no firm D call. This CDR3 comprises 16 residues. CDR1 LNHDA and CDR2 SQIVND come from the germline V gene (reference sequence). Trimming removed 6 bases at V and 0 bases at J, with 15 bases between. As DNA, the CDR3 is TGTGCCAGTAGAGTTGCGGACTCTTATAGCAATCAGCCCCAGCATTTT. Protein product: CASRVADSYSNQPQHF.

The CDR3 DNA follows: TGTGCCAGCAGTCCGGGACTAGCGGTGAGGCCAGATACGCAGTATTTT. This translates into CASSPGLAVRPDTQYF. This rearrangement joins TRBV28 to TRBJ2-3; 11 nucleotides line up with TRBD2. After removal of 5 bases from V and 4 bases from J, the junction contained 8 bases not matched to a gene. This CDR3 contains 16 residues. Germline values: CDR1 MDHEN, CDR2 SYDVKM.

This chain uses TRBV4-1 with TRBJ2-1; 10 bases agree with TRBD2. The V and J ends lost 2 bases and 0 bases, in that order; junction bases with no gene match: 7. CDR1 and CDR2 from the germline V gene are MGHRA and YSYEKL. The CDR3 contains 18 residues. The CDR3 sequence: CASSQPGLAPVSYNEQFF. The CDR3, as DNA: TGCGCCAGCAGCCAACCGGGACTAGCGCCGGTCTCCTACAATGAGCAGTTCTTC.

DNA for the CDR3: TGTGCCAGCAGTTTTCGTAATGAGCAGTTCTTC. It yields the protein CASSFRNEQFF. The chain recombines TRBV28 with TRBJ2-1; D unclear. The V end lost 3 bases, the J end lost 7 bases, and 4 bases lay between the germline ends. The V gene's germline CDR1 is MDHEN and CDR2 SYDVKM. CDR3 length equals 11 residues.

The chain carries TRBV2 and TRBJ1-2, with TRBD1 as a possible D gene (5 bases). CDR1 is SNHLY and CDR2 is FYNNEI in the germline V gene. V gave up 2 bases and J gave up 6 bases, with 13 bases separating them. The CDR3 contains 14 residues. The CDR3 here is CASSETGVEDGYTF. CDR3 in DNA: TGTGCCAGCAGTGAAACGGGGGTCGAAGATGGCTACACCTTC.